This T cell receptor (beta chain) was identified during a study of blood T cell repertoires in COVID-19. On the study more broadly: In each case, the material was cDNA or gDNA derived from T cells, B-cell-depleted T cells, or PBMCs.

The Seattle patients joined while their infection was active and were tracked longitudinally afterward. This CDR3 spans 16 amino acids. Germline V gene data show CDR1 as KGHSH and CDR2 as LQKENI. V trimming: 6 bases; J trimming: 0 bases; junction bases outside the gene matches: 9. In the original workflow: The assay estimated nucleated cells by amplifying reference gene primers. The assay was immunoSEQ multiplex PCR, and TCRdb's table has in-frame clones only and misses some. The V and J calls and clone size come from that table; D and trimming were worked out from the DNA. The sample has some 350,000 clones; about 89% are singletons.

The chain uses TRBV18 and TRBJ2-3; 7 nucleotides match TRBD1. Source material: peripheral blood. The sequence came from a woman under 40 with COVID-19, enrolled during active disease. The CDR3 DNA sequence: TGTGCCAGCTCCGTCCTCCCGGGACAGAGCACAGATACGCAGTATTTT. Amino acids: CASSVLPGQSTDTQYF.